The 4 T cell receptor beta chains given below trace back to one sample, sequenced in a study of OX40 agonist ivuxolimab in advanced cancers. Using immunoSEQ multiplex PCR, the repertoire was profiled, and TCRdb retains in-frame clones only, with some absent. Here the sample spans 70,000 to 85,000 clones, 80% to 85% being singletons. Sequenced material: CD4+ or CD8+ T cells sorted from blood, taken in a trial of the OX40 agonist ivuxolimab. The receptor source for this set is an adult with an advanced solid tumor such as melanoma, head and neck, liver or kidney cancer.

V usage is TRBV19 and J usage is TRBJ1-1; D might be TRBD1 (5 bases). V was clipped by 6 bases and J by 1 base, with 12 bases between them. The CDR3 totals 14 residues. The germline gives CDR1 LNHDA, CDR2 SQIVND (reference sequence). CDR3 residues: CASRKTGENTEAFF. The CDR3 DNA reads TGTGCCAGTAGGAAGACGGGGGAGAACACTGAAGCTTTCTTT.

The J gene is TRBJ2-1, the V gene TRBV5-6; 9 nucleotides align to TRBD2. The CDR3 is made up of 16 amino acids. V lost 3 bases to trimming and J lost 6 bases; unmatched junction nucleotides: 10. From germline, CDR1 is SGHDT and CDR2 YYEEEE. The CDR3 region has the DNA TGTGCCAGCAGCTGGTCCGGGACTAGCATTATCAATGAGCAGTTCTTC. As protein: CASSWSGTSIINEQFF.

The genes are TRBV11-1 and TRBJ2-5; perhaps TRBD1 as D (6 bases). The CDR3 spans 15 residues. The germline V gene encodes CDR1 SGHAT and CDR2 FQDESV (reference sequence). The V end lost 1 base, the J end lost 3 bases, and 12 bases lay between the germline ends. The CDR3: CASSLGQDREETQYF. The CDR3 DNA reads TGTGCCAGCAGCTTAGGTCAGGACAGAGAAGAGACCCAGTACTTC.

The rearrangement joins TRBV9 to TRBJ2-1; perhaps D is TRBD1 or TRBD2 (5 bases each). The germline V gene has CDR1 SGDLS and CDR2 YYNGEE. Trimming removed 7 bases from V and 0 bases from J, with 17 bases in between. The CDR3 runs 16 residues. The CDR3 DNA is TGTGCCAGCTCCGTGTCAGGGACGAGCTCCTACAATGAGCAGTTCTTC. It translates to CASSVSGTSSYNEQFF.